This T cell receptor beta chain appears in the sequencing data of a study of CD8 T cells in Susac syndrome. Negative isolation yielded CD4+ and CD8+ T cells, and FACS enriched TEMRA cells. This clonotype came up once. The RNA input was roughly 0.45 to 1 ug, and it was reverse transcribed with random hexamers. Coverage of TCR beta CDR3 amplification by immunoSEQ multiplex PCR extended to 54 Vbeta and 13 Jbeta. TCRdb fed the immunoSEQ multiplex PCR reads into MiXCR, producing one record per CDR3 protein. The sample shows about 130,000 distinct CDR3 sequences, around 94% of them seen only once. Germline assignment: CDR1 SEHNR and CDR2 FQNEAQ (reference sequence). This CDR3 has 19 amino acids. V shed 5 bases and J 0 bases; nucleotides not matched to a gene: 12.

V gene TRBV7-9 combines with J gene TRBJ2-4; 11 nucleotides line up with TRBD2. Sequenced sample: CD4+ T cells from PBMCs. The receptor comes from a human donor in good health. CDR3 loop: CASSLSGTSGPLAKNIQYF. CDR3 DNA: TGTGCCAGCAGCCTTTCCGGGACTAGCGGACCTTTAGCCAAAAACATTCAGTACTTC.